Listed here are 10 T cell receptor beta chains from one sample, sequenced in a study of Ad26.COV2.S vaccination and SARS-CoV-2 variants. Treatment reported: 15 to 20 received Ad26.COV2.S at low or high dose, single or two shots; several received placebo; per-sample allocation not given. The investigators took samples on day 63 after the first vaccine or placebo injection. Method: immunoSEQ multiplex PCR; TCRdb's copy keeps in-frame clones and lacks some. The repertoire includes 350,000 to 500,000 clones, 90% of them detected once, and more than 3.5% sits in the top ten. The material sequenced was peripheral blood, taken in a trial of Ad26.COV2.S vaccine versus placebo. These receptors were collected from a person between 18 and 59 years old who received the Ad26.COV2.S COVID-19 vaccine or a placebo.

The chain recombines TRBV24-1 with TRBJ2-7; 8 nucleotides line up with TRBD1. This CDR3 is built from 14 residues. Germline assignment: CDR1 KGHDR and CDR2 SFDVKD. Trimming cost V 8 bases and J 7 bases; bases outside gene matches: 12. The CDR3 loop reads CATIRRQGRDEQYF. The CDR3 bases are TGTGCCACCATCCGCCGACAGGGGAGAGATGAGCAGTACTTC.

The V gene is TRBV5-5, the J gene TRBJ2-2, with no clear D. Germline CDR1 reads SGHKS; CDR2 reads YYEKEE (reference sequence). The CDR3 contains 13 residues. Trimming removed 0 bases at V and 7 bases at J, with 7 bases between. The CDR3 DNA sequence: TGTGCCAGCAGCTTGGATGGCAACGGGGAGCTGTTTTTT. As protein: CASSLDGNGELFF.

V is TRBV30 and J is TRBJ2-1; 9 positions match TRBD1. This CDR3 is 14 amino acids long. Per the germline V gene, CDR1 is GTSNPN and CDR2 is SVGIG (reference sequence). V trimming: 7 bases; J trimming: 7 bases; junction bases outside the gene matches: 11. CDR3 sequence reads: CAYQAGQGQNEQFF. In DNA form, the CDR3 reads TGTGCCTACCAAGCGGGACAGGGCCAAAATGAGCAGTTCTTC.

The chain uses TRBV6-2 or TRBV6-3 and TRBJ2-3; tentative D call: TRBD1 (5 bases). This CDR3 region has 13 residues. Germline lookup yields CDR1 MNHEY and CDR2 SVGEGT. The V end lost 6 bases, the J end lost 3 bases, and 10 bases lay between the germline ends. CDR3 amino acids: CASSRTRTDTQYF. The CDR3 bases are TGTGCCAGCAGCCGGACAAGGACAGATACGCAGTATTTT.

This clone appeared once. The J gene is TRBJ2-1, the V gene TRBV19; D not resolved. The V end was cut by 4 bases, the J end by 9 bases, with 16 bases between. Per the germline V gene, CDR1 is LNHDA and CDR2 is SQIVND (reference sequence). This CDR3 spans 14 amino acids. The CDR3 DNA sequence: TGTGCCAGTAGTACTGGCGGAAGTTCAGGTGAGCAGTTCTTC. Encoded protein: CASSTGGSSGEQFF.

J is TRBJ2-1 and V is TRBV11-3; D possibly uses TRBD1 or TRBD2 (5 bases each). Germline values: CDR1 SGHNT, CDR2 YENEEA. Trimming took 3 bases from V and 0 from J, leaving 9 bases between them. The CDR3 extends over 15 amino acids. The CDR3 coding sequence is TGTGCCAGCAGCTTTGGGGGTGGCTCCTACAATGAGCAGTTCTTC. Encoded protein: CASSFGGGSYNEQFF.

The rearrangement joins TRBV14 to TRBJ2-1; D is possibly TRBD2 (6 bases). Per germline, CDR1 SGHDN and CDR2 FVKESK. The CDR3 spans 18 residues. Trimming took off 4 bases at V and 1 base at J, with 20 bases between the two ends. For the CDR3, the DNA is TGTGCCAGCAGCCTCCGGGACTTCCCTCTAAGGTCCTACAATGAGCAGTTCTTC. Translating gives CASSLRDFPLRSYNEQFF.

V gene TRBV5-6 combines with J gene TRBJ2-7; D is ambiguous. CDR3 size: 14 residues. Trimming cost V 0 bases and J 1 base, with 8 bases left between them. Germline V gene sequence: CDR1 SGHDT, CDR2 YYEEEE. The CDR3 DNA reads TGTGCCAGCAGCTTGGTGAGTACTTCCTACGAGCAGTACTTC. It codes for CASSLVSTSYEQYF. The entire variable domain, with the rest obtained from reference TRBV5-6 and TRBJ2-7, is as follows: DAGVTQSPTHLIKTRGQQVTLRCSPKSGHDTVSWYQQALGQGPQFIFQYYEEEERQRGNFPDRFSGHQFPNYSSELNVNALLLGDSALYLCASSLVSTSYEQYFGPGTRLTVT.

Points on this clone: The junction differs from germline at one of its ends, possibly a read error. The rearrangement links TRBV4-3 to TRBJ1-1; D not resolved. The germline V gene encodes CDR1 LGHNA and CDR2 YSLEER. The CDR3 has 10 amino acids. CDR3 sequence reads: CTSLWDGAFF. For the CDR3, the DNA is TGCACCAGTCTCTGGGATGGCGCTTTCTTT.

The chain is built from TRBV3-1 (or the pseudogene TRBV3-2) and TRBJ2-3, with 9 nucleotides matching TRBD2. Trimming cost V 0 bases and J 5 bases; bases outside gene matches: 12. The CDR3 spans 18 residues. Germline CDR1 and CDR2: LGHDT and YNNKEL (reference sequence). DNA for the CDR3: TGTGCCAGCAGCCAAGAGTGGAGGCTAGCGGGAAAGGGAGATACGCAGTATTTT. Translated: CASSQEWRLAGKGDTQYF.